The 9 T cell receptor beta chains below all came from one sample that was sequenced in a study of blood T cell repertoires in COVID-19. Libraries were prepared by immunoSEQ multiplex PCR; TCRdb keeps only in-frame clonotypes and omits some of them. The sample has around 200,000 clones, more than 85% seen once. What was sequenced was peripheral blood. The receptors here all came from a man aged 40-49 years with active or convalescent COVID-19.

V is TRBV5-6 and J is TRBJ1-1; unclear D gene. This CDR3 region has 15 residues. Germline V gene sequence: CDR1 SGHDT, CDR2 YYEEEE. The V and J ends lost 4 bases and 7 bases respectively, with 20 bases between them. The CDR3 is CASSHRSTLILEAFF. The DNA of the CDR3 is TGTGCCAGCAGCCACAGATCCACCCTGATTCTTGAAGCTTTCTTT.

J is TRBJ2-5 and V is TRBV5-1, with D possibly TRBD1 on 6 matching bases. Germline assignment: CDR1 SGHRS and CDR2 YFSETQ. The CDR3 has 14 residues. Trimming took 4 bases from V and 4 from J, leaving 14 bases between them. The CDR3 loop is CASSPQGQGETQYF. Written as DNA, the CDR3 is TGCGCCAGCAGCCCCCAGGGGCAGGGAGAGACCCAGTACTTC.

This clone was counted a few times. V usage is TRBV19 and J usage is TRBJ2-2; tentative D call: TRBD1 (6 bases). Trimming removed 7 bases at V and 0 bases at J, with 12 bases between. There are 15 residues in the CDR3. CDR1 and CDR2 from the germline V gene are LNHDA and SQIVND (reference sequence). CDR3 bases: TGTGCCAGTACCAATGGACAGACGAACACCGGGGAGCTGTTTTTT. Translation: CASTNGQTNTGELFF. The whole variable domain, remainder taken from reference TRBV19 and TRBJ2-2, is DGGITQSPKYLFRKEGQNVTLSCEQNLNHDAMYWYRQDPGQGLRLIYYSQIVNDFQKGDIAEGYSVSREKKESFPLTVTSAQKNPTAFYLCASTNGQTNTGELFFGEGSRLTVL.

In its sample, this clone was seen once. J is TRBJ2-7 and V is TRBV19; D is possibly TRBD1 (6 bases). Trimming stripped 4 bases from V and 4 bases from J, with 11 bases between. Germline V gives CDR1 LNHDA, CDR2 SQIVND (reference sequence). CDR3 length equals 13 residues. The CDR3 region has the DNA TGTGCCAGTAGTAGTACAGGGCGGTACGAGCAGTACTTC. It codes for CASSSTGRYEQYF.

The rearrangement links TRBV5-4 to TRBJ1-3; no clear D. V was shortened by 4 bases and J by 0 bases, with 17 bases between the two germline ends. This CDR3 comprises 17 residues. CDR1 is SGHNT, CDR2 YYREEE, per germline (reference sequence). For the CDR3, the DNA is TGTGCCAGCAGCCCCGACCTCGGGGTCCGCTCTGGAAACACCATATATTTT. Its protein product is CASSPDLGVRSGNTIYF.

The chain employs TRBV4-1 and TRBJ2-5, with TRBD2 matching over 7 bases. Germline V gene lookup returns CDR1 MGHRA and CDR2 YSYEKL. The CDR3 spans 14 residues. V was clipped by 3 bases and J by 5 bases; unmatched bases: 6. CDR3 nucleotide sequence: TGCGCCAGCAGCCAGCGACTAGCAGGGGAGACCCAGTACTTC. Protein: CASSQRLAGETQYF.

The rearrangement joins TRBV28 to TRBJ2-1; the D gene is possibly TRBD2 (6 bases). The CDR3 extends over 14 amino acids. Trimming took 6 bases from V and 2 from J, leaving 11 bases between them. Germline assignment: CDR1 MDHEN and CDR2 SYDVKM. The CDR3 spells CASSRTSTYNEQFF. The CDR3 nucleotides are TGTGCCAGCAGCCGAACTAGCACCTACAATGAGCAGTTCTTC. Filled out from reference TRBV28 and TRBJ2-1, the complete variable domain reads DVKVTQSSRYLVKRTGEKVFLECVQDMDHENMFWYRQDPGLGLRLIYFSYDVKMKEKGDIPEGYSVSREKKERFSLILESASTNQTSMYLCASSRTSTYNEQFFGPGTRLTVL.

The V and J genes are TRBV9 and TRBJ2-2; D is ambiguous. This CDR3 spans 12 amino acids. The V end was cut by 5 bases, the J end by 0 bases, with 2 bases between. CDR1 SGDLS and CDR2 YYNGEE come from the germline V gene. CDR3 in DNA: TGTGCCAGCAGTACGAACACCGGGGAGCTGTTTTTT. Its protein is CASSTNTGELFF.

The chain recombines TRBV28 with TRBJ1-5; 8 bases line up with TRBD1. Trimming cost V 0 bases and J 4 bases; bases outside gene matches: 5. The CDR3 loop spans 16 amino acids. The germline CDR1 and CDR2 sequences are MDHEN and SYDVKM. CDR3 sequence reads: CASSLWAGGENQPQHF. The DNA of the CDR3 is TGTGCCAGCAGTTTATGGGCAGGGGGCGAAAATCAGCCCCAGCATTTT.